These 32 T cell receptor beta chains were sequenced from one sample in a study of OX40 agonist ivuxolimab in advanced cancers. Profiling relied on immunoSEQ multiplex PCR, and the TCRdb table lists in-frame clones only, not all of them. Seen here are approximately 62,000 clones, more than 85% observed once, and the top ten hold roughly an eighth. Sequencing was performed on CD4+ or CD8+ T cells sorted from blood, taken in a trial of the OX40 agonist ivuxolimab. The source is an adult with an advanced solid tumor such as melanoma, head and neck, liver or kidney cancer.

The chain recombines TRBV29-1 with TRBJ2-3, with D hard to call. With 5 bases removed from V and 6 bases from J, the gap between germline ends came to 12 bases. Looked up from germline, CDR1 is SQVTM and CDR2 is ANQGSEA. This CDR3 has 12 amino acids. CDR3 DNA: TGCAGCGTTCCGCCTCAAGGCGATACGCAGTATTTT. Residues: CSVPPQGDTQYF.

The chain is built from TRBV27 and TRBJ2-2, with 11 bases fitting TRBD2. The V and J ends lost 5 bases and 6 bases, in that order; junction bases with no gene match: 8. The CDR3 has 16 amino acids. The V gene's germline CDR1 is MNHEY and CDR2 SMNVEV (reference sequence). The CDR3 reads CASSPLAGGLPGELFF. CDR3 DNA: TGTGCCAGCAGTCCCTTAGCGGGGGGGCTCCCCGGGGAGCTGTTTTTT.

This chain links TRBV9 with TRBJ2-2; no firm D call. Germline V CDR1 and CDR2: SGDLS, YYNGEE. V lost 2 bases to trimming and J lost 4 bases, with 9 bases between them. The CDR3 contains 14 residues. This CDR3 is CASSVKGLTGELFF. CDR3 in DNA: TGTGCCAGCAGCGTGAAGGGTCTCACCGGGGAGCTGTTTTTT. The full variable domain, rest sourced from reference TRBV9 and TRBJ2-2, is DSGVTQTPKHLITATGQRVTLRCSPRSGDLSVYWYQQSLDQGLQFLIQYYNGEERAKGNILERFSAQQFPDLHSELNLSSLELGDSALYFCASSVKGLTGELFFGEGSRLTVL.

The chain has TRBV15 and TRBJ2-7; TRBD2 agrees at 11 bases. The CDR3 extends over 15 amino acids. The germline CDR1 and CDR2 sequences are LNHNV and YYDKDF (reference sequence). V shed 8 bases and J 1 base; nucleotides not matched to a gene: 7. CDR3 nucleotides: TGTGCCACCTCCCTACTAGCGGGAGTTTCCTACGAGCAGTACTTC. Its translation: CATSLLAGVSYEQYF.

The CDR3 bases are TGTGCCAGCAGCTTAGGGTCCCGGGGGCCTGACACTGAAGCTTTCTTT. Translating it yields CASSLGSRGPDTEAFF. V usage is TRBV11-2 and J usage is TRBJ1-1, with a tentative D call TRBD1 (6 bases). V lost 1 base and J 3 bases, leaving 15 bases between the germline ends. This CDR3 is 16 amino acids long. The germline gives CDR1 SGHAT, CDR2 FQNNGV.

The V and J genes are TRBV13 and TRBJ2-7, with 7 bases identical to TRBD1. The CDR3 extends over 14 amino acids. The J segment lost 4 bases and the V segment lost 6 bases, leaving 9 bases of the junction unmatched. The V gene's germline CDR1 is PRHDT and CDR2 FYEKMQ (reference sequence). The CDR3 spells CASSPPGQLYEQYF. The CDR3 region has the DNA TGTGCCAGCAGTCCCCCGGGACAGTTATACGAGCAGTACTTC.

This clone appeared a few times. The J gene is TRBJ2-1, the V gene TRBV5-1; D is uncertain. There are 15 residues in the CDR3. Germline CDR1 SGHRS, CDR2 YFSETQ. The germline V and J ends were trimmed by 1 base and 5 bases, with 13 bases remaining between them. The CDR3 loop is CASSLIGSSDNEQFF. The CDR3 bases are TGCGCCAGCAGCTTGATAGGGTCTTCCGACAATGAGCAGTTCTTC.

The V call is TRBV5-8, the J call TRBJ1-1; possibly TRBD1 for D (5 bases). The V end was cut by 0 bases, the J end by 0 bases, with 6 bases between. The CDR3 length is 14 residues. Germline CDR1 reads SGHTS; CDR2 reads YDEGEE. The CDR3 DNA is TGTGCCAGCAGCTTGGGACAGATGAACACTGAAGCTTTCTTT. This translates into CASSLGQMNTEAFF.

The V and J genes are TRBV4-1 and TRBJ2-3; possibly TRBD1 for D (6 bases). The CDR3 extends over 17 amino acids. V was clipped by 0 bases and J by 0 bases, with 13 bases between them. Germline assignment: CDR1 MGHRA and CDR2 YSYEKL. The chain's CDR3 is CASSQDQRGKSTDTQYF. The CDR3 DNA reads TGCGCCAGCAGCCAAGACCAAAGGGGGAAGAGCACAGATACGCAGTATTTT.

The rearrangement uses TRBV5-6 and TRBJ2-2; TRBD2 is a possible D gene (6 bases). V lost 4 bases and J lost 6, with 16 bases in between. CDR3 length equals 15 residues. Germline V gene data show CDR1 as SGHDT and CDR2 as YYEEEE. This chain's CDR3 is CASSQVVAEPGELFF. The CDR3 bases are TGTGCCAGCAGCCAGGTAGTAGCGGAGCCCGGGGAGCTGTTTTTT.

This clone was recorded once. The chain recombines TRBV11-2 with TRBJ2-7; a weak D match, TRBD1 (5 bases). The CDR3 is made up of 16 amino acids. Germline V gene lookup returns CDR1 SGHAT and CDR2 FQNNGV. Trimming cost V 2 bases and J 0 bases, with 14 bases left between them. The CDR3 DNA reads TGTGCCAGCAGCTTATCCCGGTGGGGCACCTCCTACGAGCAGTACTTC. This sequence encodes CASSLSRWGTSYEQYF. Full variable domain (remainder filled in from reference TRBV11-2 and TRBJ2-7): EAGVAQSPRYKIIEKRQSVAFWCNPISGHATLYWYQQILGQGPKLLIQFQNNGVVDDSQLPKDRFSAERLKGVDSTLKIQPAKLEDSAVYLCASSLSRWGTSYEQYFGPGTRLTVT.

In DNA, the CDR3 is TGTGCCAGCAGTTTTTGGAGCAATGGGGATACGCAGTATTTT. This codes for CASSFWSNGDTQYF. The chain is built from TRBV27 and TRBJ2-3; unclear D gene. The CDR3 runs to 14 residues. The germline V gene has CDR1 MNHEY and CDR2 SMNVEV (reference sequence). Trimming shortened V by 3 bases and J by 6 bases, and 13 bases separated the two germline ends.

The V call is TRBV27, the J call TRBJ1-2; D is unresolved. CDR3 size: 15 residues. The germline CDR1 and CDR2 sequences are MNHEY and SMNVEV (reference sequence). V lost 7 bases to trimming and J lost 0 bases, with 15 bases between them. Here the CDR3 reads CASKSAGNANYGYTF. CDR3 in DNA: TGTGCCAGCAAATCGGCGGGGAACGCTAACTATGGCTACACCTTC.

The rearrangement joins TRBV9 to TRBJ2-7, with a tentative D call TRBD1 (5 bases). CDR1 and CDR2 (germline): SGDLS, YYNGEE. Trimming removed 0 bases at V and 2 bases at J, with 9 bases between. This CDR3 contains 14 residues. The CDR3 spells CASSVGAGPYEQYF. The CDR3 nucleotides read TGTGCCAGCAGCGTAGGGGCAGGGCCCTACGAGCAGTACTTC.

The chain uses TRBV7-9 and TRBJ2-3; perhaps TRBD2 as D (5 bases). There are 16 residues in the CDR3. Per germline, CDR1 SEHNR and CDR2 FQNEAQ (reference sequence). Trimming took off 5 bases at V and 1 base at J, with 16 bases between the two ends. The CDR3 spells CASSPLEGPGTDTQYF. The CDR3 DNA reads TGTGCCAGCAGCCCCCTCGAGGGTCCCGGCACAGATACGCAGTATTTT.

The chain links TRBV7-9 to TRBJ1-5; D perhaps matches TRBD1 (5 bases). Germline V gives CDR1 SEHNR, CDR2 FQNEAQ (reference sequence). CDR3 length: 13 residues. Trimming shortened V by 5 bases and J by 9 bases, and 14 bases separated the two germline ends. The DNA for the CDR3 is TGTGCCAGCAGCGGTGGGGGGTTCGGGCCCCAGCATTTT. Translating it yields CASSGGGFGPQHF.

This sequence joins TRBV7-2 and TRBJ2-7; the match to TRBD2 covers 7 bases. CDR1 and CDR2 (germline): SGHTA, FQGNSA. The CDR3 is 14 residues long. Unmatched junction bases numbered 5, after V lost 3 bases and J lost 3 bases. This CDR3 is CASSFLASGYEQYF. The CDR3 DNA is TGTGCCAGCAGCTTCCTCGCTAGCGGCTACGAGCAGTACTTC.

This chain joins TRBV4-1 and TRBJ2-3, with D tentatively TRBD2 (7 bases). V was trimmed by 3 bases and J by 11 bases, leaving 15 bases between them. The length of the CDR3 is 13 residues. Germline CDR1 reads MGHRA; CDR2 reads YSYEKL. The CDR3 spells CASSQPGGYEQYF. The CDR3 nucleotides read TGCGCCAGCAGCCAGCCGGGGGGCTATGAGCAGTATTTT.

The V and J genes are TRBV10-3 and TRBJ2-7, with D possibly being TRBD2 (5 bases). The V gene's germline CDR1 is ENHRY and CDR2 SYGVKD. With 2 bases removed from V and 3 bases from J, the gap between germline ends came to 8 bases. This CDR3 is built from 13 residues. CDR3 sequence reads: CAISEGLIYEQYF. In DNA form, the CDR3 reads TGTGCCATCAGTGAGGGACTGATCTACGAGCAGTACTTC.

The rearrangement joins TRBV5-1 to TRBJ2-1; D gene unclear. The V end lost 9 bases, the J end lost 5 bases, and 15 bases lay between the germline ends. CDR1 and CDR2 from the germline V gene are SGHRS and YFSETQ. This CDR3 has 13 residues. CDR3 bases: TGCGCCACCCGACCCATAGGCCACAATGAGCAGTTCTTC. Protein sequence: CATRPIGHNEQFF.

V and J are TRBV4-2 and TRBJ2-1; D uncertain. This CDR3 comprises 15 residues. V lost 0 bases, J lost 0 bases, and 6 bases lay in between. Germline V gene sequence: CDR1 LGHNA, CDR2 YNFKEQ. In nucleotides, the CDR3 is TGTGCCAGCAGCCAAGATAAGAGCTCCTACAATGAGCAGTTCTTC. Translation: CASSQDKSSYNEQFF.

The chain links TRBV5-1 to TRBJ2-7; 9 positions match TRBD1. The J segment lost 6 bases and the V segment lost 2 bases, leaving 12 bases of the junction unmatched. This CDR3 is built from 16 residues. Germline-derived CDR1 and CDR2 are SGHRS and YFSETQ. The CDR3: CASSFIIPGQGSEQYF. The CDR3 DNA reads TGCGCCAGCAGCTTCATAATCCCGGGACAGGGTTCCGAGCAGTACTTC.

The rearrangement links TRBV6-1 to TRBJ2-7, with 8 bases aligning to TRBD1. Germline V gene data show CDR1 as MNHNS and CDR2 as SASEGT. The length of the CDR3 is 14 residues. V shed 8 bases and J 5 bases; nucleotides not matched to a gene: 11. The CDR3 spells CASPGPGGRNEQYF. For the CDR3, the DNA is TGTGCCAGCCCCGGACCAGGGGGCCGGAACGAGCAGTACTTC.

V gene TRBV5-1 combines with J gene TRBJ2-7; D uncertain. V was shortened by 4 bases and J by 5 bases, with 16 bases between the two germline ends. The CDR3 is made up of 14 amino acids. The V gene's germline CDR1 is SGHRS and CDR2 YFSETQ. The CDR3 coding sequence is TGCGCCAGCAGCCCCTGGGGTGCGGCACACGAGCAGTACTTC. Translating gives CASSPWGAAHEQYF.

This sequence joins TRBV7-9 and TRBJ2-1; D possibly corresponds to TRBD2 (7 bases). Germline V gene data show CDR1 as SEHNR and CDR2 as FQNEAQ (reference sequence). The CDR3 spans 14 residues. The V end lost 1 base, the J end lost 8 bases, and 12 bases lay between the germline ends. CDR3 region: CASSLGGGVDEQFF. The CDR3 nucleotides read TGTGCCAGCAGCTTAGGAGGGGGGGTCGATGAGCAGTTCTTC.

This CDR3 is CASRAITDTQYF. DNA of the CDR3: TGCGCCAGCAGGGCGATCACAGATACGCAGTATTTT. The chain joins TRBV10-2 to TRBJ2-3; no clear D gene. CDR3 length equals 12 residues. V lost 6 bases and J 2 bases, leaving 6 bases between the germline ends. Germline CDR1 WSHSY, CDR2 SAAADI.

The CDR3 DNA is TGCAGCGTTGTGGCGGAGAACCGGCAGTTCTTC. It codes for CSVVAENRQFF. The V and J genes are TRBV29-1 and TRBJ2-1; D is unclear. V lost 4 bases and J lost 12, with 13 bases in between. Per germline, CDR1 SQVTM and CDR2 ANQGSEA. This CDR3 spans 11 amino acids.

The chain joins TRBV5-1 to TRBJ1-5; D perhaps matches TRBD1 (6 bases). CDR3 length: 16 amino acids. Germline CDR1 SGHRS, CDR2 YFSETQ. Deletions cut 0 bases from V and 0 bases from J, with 10 bases between. The DNA for the CDR3 is TGCGCCAGCAGCTTGGATGGACAGAATAGCAATCAGCCCCAGCATTTT. It codes for CASSLDGQNSNQPQHF.

V is TRBV19 and J is TRBJ2-7, with D tentatively TRBD1 or TRBD2 (5 bases each). CDR1 LNHDA and CDR2 SQIVND come from the germline V gene (reference sequence). V lost 7 bases and J lost 2, with 12 bases in between. CDR3 length: 13 residues. The CDR3, as DNA: TGTGCCAGTACCCCGGGGCAGCCCTACGAGCAGTACTTC. Its protein is CASTPGQPYEQYF.

V usage is TRBV29-1 and J usage is TRBJ2-1; TRBD2 matches at 12 bases. CDR1 is SQVTM and CDR2 is ANQGSEA in the germline V gene. J gave up 4 bases and V 5 bases, and 12 bases lay outside the gene matches. The CDR3 contains 17 residues. In DNA, the CDR3 is TGCAGCGTTAAGACTAGCGGGAGCGATGCCTCTTACAATGAGCAGTTCTTC. As protein: CSVKTSGSDASYNEQFF.

J is TRBJ1-1 and V is TRBV6-5; unclear D gene. Germline CDR1 is MNHEY and CDR2 is SVGAGI. Between the trimmed V and J ends, which lost 6 bases and 3 bases, there was a span of 17 bases. The CDR3 is 15 residues long. In nucleotides, the CDR3 is TGTGCCAGCAGATGGAGATACGGCTTGGACACTGAAGCTTTCTTT. Residues: CASRWRYGLDTEAFF.

The chain joins TRBV5-5 to TRBJ1-4; D remains unclear. Trimming took off 4 bases at V and 0 bases at J, with 13 bases between the two ends. The CDR3 contains 16 residues. CDR1 SGHKS and CDR2 YYEKEE come from the germline V gene (reference sequence). CDR3 DNA sequence: TGTGCCAGCAGCCCTTATATCGAGTCAACTAATGAAAAACTGTTTTTT. It specifies CASSPYIESTNEKLFF.